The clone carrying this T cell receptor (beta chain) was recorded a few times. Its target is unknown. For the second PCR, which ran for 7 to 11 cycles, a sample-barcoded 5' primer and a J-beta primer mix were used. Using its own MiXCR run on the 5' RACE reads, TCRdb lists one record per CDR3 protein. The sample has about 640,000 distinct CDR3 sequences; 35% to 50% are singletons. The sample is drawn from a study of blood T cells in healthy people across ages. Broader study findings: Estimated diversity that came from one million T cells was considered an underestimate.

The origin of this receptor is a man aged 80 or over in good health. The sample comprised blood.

Here the CDR3 DNA reads TGCGCCAGCAGCCCACGGACAGGGGAAAACATTCAGTACTTC. It encodes CASSPRTGENIQYF. This rearrangement joins TRBV5-1 to TRBJ2-4; the match to TRBD1 covers 9 bases. The CDR3 has 14 amino acids. The V segment lost 4 bases and the J segment 5 bases; nucleotides outside the gene matches: 4. Germline assignment: CDR1 SGHRS and CDR2 YFSETQ. The full variable domain, in which reference TRBV5-1 and TRBJ2-4 provide the parts outside the CDR3, is KAGVTQTPRYLIKTRGQQVTLSCSPISGHRSVSWYQQTPGQGLQFLFEYFSETQRNKGNFPGRFSGRQFSNSRSEMNVSTLELGDSALYLCASSPRTGENIQYFGAGTRLSVL.